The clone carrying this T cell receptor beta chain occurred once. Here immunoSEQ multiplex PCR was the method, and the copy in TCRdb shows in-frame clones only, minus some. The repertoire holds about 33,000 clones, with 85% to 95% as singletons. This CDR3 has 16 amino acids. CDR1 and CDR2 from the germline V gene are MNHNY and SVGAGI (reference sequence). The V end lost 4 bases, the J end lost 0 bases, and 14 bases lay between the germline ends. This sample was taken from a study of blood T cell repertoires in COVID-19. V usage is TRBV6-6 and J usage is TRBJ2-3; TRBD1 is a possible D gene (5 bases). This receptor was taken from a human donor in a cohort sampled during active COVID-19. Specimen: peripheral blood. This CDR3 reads CASSLSPTASTDTQYF. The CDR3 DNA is TGTGCCAGCAGTTTGTCTCCGACAGCGAGCACAGATACGCAGTATTTT.